The source of this T cell receptor beta chain is a study of cytomegalovirus exposure and HLA in healthy donors (dated by TCRdb to about 2017). Context from the whole study: According to an earlier analysis of 587 of the donors, about 180 million T cells yielded roughly 110 million unique TCR beta sequences and more than 250 Gb of sequence data. The number of donors typed differed by locus, with 629-630 for A, B, C, DRB1 and DQB1, around 500 for DQA1, over 600 for DPA1, and under 490 for DPB1. The study aimed to test whether signatures of past pathogen exposure could be identified by cataloging public T cell receptors. Because of strong linkage in the cohort, roughly five DR-DQ haplotypes were treated as single units for association and clustering. In a later analysis, previously published TCR beta repertoires from several hundred donors were re-analyzed and high-resolution HLA genotyping was added so that TCR occurrence patterns could be studied. The later analysis used no new phenotypic data to find candidate immune exposures, relying instead on TCR beta sequences and their occurrence across donors. An earlier analysis of approximately 640 of the donors applied high-throughput TCR beta sequencing to assess whether each TCR beta V gene segment acted as functional or pseudogenic. A separate validation cohort of roughly 130 different subjects was used in addition to the roughly 640-subject first cohort. Approximately 310 gigabases of sequencing data and 78 million or so unique TCR sequences were included in an early release covering about 700 HLA-typed donors. To predict cytomegalovirus infection status, the study brought together high-throughput TCR immunosequencing, statistical association of individual TCRs with disease status, and machine learning. Among the roughly 400 genotyped donors, about 83% belonged to the genetic ancestry cluster associated with self-reported Caucasian donors. Genome-wide SNP genotypes for about 65% of the roughly 670 donors were used in a later genetic analysis, which treated that subset as a discovery cohort. Across some 400 genotyped donors of the cohort, an average of about 220,000 unique TCR beta nucleotide sequences per donor were sequenced, and 15% to 20% of those sequences were non-productive. The T cell repertoires of some 670 subjects were profiled by immunosequencing and related to cytomegalovirus serostatus. Both class I and class II loci were covered by HLA typing, at four-digit resolution. Every repertoire in the discovery cohort had been generated on one and the same sequencing platform. Donor age, sex, ethnicity and CMV serostatus were collected together with the repertoire data. Summary of the overall study and its limitations: Presence/absence analyses assumed roughly uniform sequencing depth across donors, an assumption that may not hold. According to the authors, the approach could potentially be generalized to other disease states and immunological phenotypes. In both the original and validation cohorts, the classifier was reported to diagnose cytomegalovirus status with high specificity and sensitivity. This cohort had only TCR beta chains sequenced, and the lack of alpha or paired-chain data limited which features could be detected. The study listed 150 to 200 TCR beta chains as associated with cytomegalovirus. About 15 rarely observed V segments, including chromosome 9 orphons, were excluded from the earlier analysis of about 500 of the donors because counts were too low. According to a later analysis, most CMV-associated TCR beta chains appeared to be HLA-restricted, and the HLA associations seemed to be driven largely by CMV exposure. In an earlier analysis of over 550 of the donors, most TCR beta V segments were observed in productive rearrangements about 87% or about 30% of the time, broadly matching IMGT annotations. In vitro tests confirmed that a few of the cytomegalovirus-associated TCR beta chains recognize cytomegalovirus antigens. A further reported finding was that TCR beta sequences accurately predicted the HLA-A and HLA-B alleles for most subjects in the first cohort. Across donors, most TCR sequences were observed very rarely, whereas some public TCRs were present in many individuals. The 87-base-pair reads could not distinguish some IMGT-functional V segments, including TRBV6-2 and TRBV6-3, so those segments were excluded. In a later analysis, several top co-occurrence clusters were reported to appear linked to parvovirus B19, influenza, CMV and Epstein-Barr virus. Compared with equally common non-associated chains, HLA-associated TCR beta chains in a later analysis were more clonally expanded and had lower generation probabilities. A group of highly shared sequence variants was considered likely to be a technical artifact of the sequencing pipeline. The only immune exposure information available for the cohort was CMV serostatus. Correlated functional status among segregating V segments might reflect linkage disequilibrium, but an unknown experimental factor could not be ruled out. When HLA alleles, especially DR and DQ, strongly co-occurred, attributing TCR associations to individual alleles was difficult. A later genetic analysis associated a missense DCLRE1C variant with V-gene and J-gene trimming of TCR beta chains, and an independent cohort replicated the association. At a false discovery rate of 0.05, a later analysis linked around 17,000 TCR beta sequences to specific HLA alleles. HLA typing was unavailable for some donors at each locus, so association tests used only the typed subset. In a later analysis, the rate of TCR association differed among HLA loci, with DRB1 alleles having the most associated TCRs and HLA-C alleles having the fewest. In a later genetic analysis, fewer N-insertions in productive TCRs were reported among donors in an Asian-associated ancestry cluster than the roughly 700-donor mean.

About this clone itself: Which antigen it targets is not known. Base qualities were left out, and no much larger clone turns up one base away.

The cohort consisted of hundreds of healthy bone marrow donors. All cohort members were sampled while nominally healthy, although unrecorded immune exposures were likely present. The donor was CMV seropositive and was included in the group of some 290 seropositive cohort members. Each donor provided a peripheral blood sample, and peripheral blood mononuclear cells were used for TCR beta sequencing. The Qiagen DNeasy Blood Extraction Kit was used to extract genomic DNA from the blood cell samples. The CDR3 runs 17 residues from the cysteine to the phenylalanine. Of all the DNA, just the CDR3 is kept, 51 bases in frame from base 1. V and J are trimmed by 1 base and 3 bases, and the gene matches miss 8 bases of the junction. According to the germline V gene, CDR1 reads SGHVS and CDR2 reads FQNEAQ. Library prep was done by the immunoSEQ multiplex PCR assay. For the multiplex PCR, a mixture combining 60 forward primers for TCR Vbeta segments and 13 reverse primers for TCR Jbeta segments was used. A multiplex PCR assay on genomic DNA amplified the CDR3 region of rearranged TCR beta genes. The amplified TCR beta libraries were sequenced on the Illumina HiSeq System as 87-base-pair reads. As for the original processing: A later analysis tallied roughly 76 million unique TCR beta chains across the 650 to 750 repertoires, and about 10 million of those chains were shared by two or more donors. To remove PCR and sequencing errors, raw reads were error-corrected and collapsed into unique sequences using a nearest-neighbor algorithm that merged closely related sequences. Alignment of CDR3 sequences to IMGT reference sequences was used to assign V, D and J gene segments. For a sequence to be retained, a match of at least six nucleotides was required to both a V gene segment and a J gene segment. Rearrangements were called productive when the CDR3 lacked stop codons and stayed in frame with V and J; all others were non-productive. Following IMGT convention, CDR3 was defined as the stretch from the second conserved V-encoded cysteine to the conserved J-encoded phenylalanine. Sequences without an unambiguous match to a single V gene segment were excluded from the earlier analysis of about 600 of the donors. An earlier analysis of several hundred of the donors called V segments functional above 56.7% productive rearrangements and segregating when the between-donor standard deviation exceeded 5%. A statistical classification framework was built to diagnose cytomegalovirus status from the catalog of TCR beta chain sequences. V and J gene assignment, in a later analysis, came from comparing TCR nucleotide sequences with IMGT/GENE-DB human TR gene sequences. A later analysis assigned CDR3 sequences and most-parsimonious VDJ recombination scenarios with the TCRdist pipeline. A later analysis defined each TCR beta chain by its CDR3 amino acid sequence plus V-gene family, and excluded reads lacking a unique V-gene family. In a later analysis, some 600 highly shared, low-generation-probability nucleotide sequences were removed to address suspected cross-contamination and a sequencing artifact. A later analysis calculated a clonal expansion index for each public chain from normalized within-repertoire ranks of inferred template counts. In a later analysis, generation probabilities were computed using a VDJ recombination model fitted to out-of-frame rearrangements, and the results were checked against IGoR. In a later analysis, TCR-TCR, TCR-HLA and TCR-CMV co-occurrence was scored with hypergeometric tests, and a repertoire-size bias correction was applied to TCR pairs. To estimate false discovery rates, a later analysis permuted the HLA or CMV assignments 20 times. A later analysis grouped co-occurring TCRs with DBSCAN, adding TCRdist sequence similarity when clustering within HLA-allele-positive subsets. Repertoires with fewer than 30,000 or more than 120,000 public chains were left out of co-occurrence clustering, as were about 5 repertoires with anomalous nucleotide sharing. The clones in this table, taken by TCRdb from immuneACCESS, are in-frame only. Not every clone is retained; where verified, under half of the shortfall comes from an unresolved V gene, and the cause of the rest is unknown. Clone size and V and J calls were adopted from that table, with D and trimming inferred from the DNA. This sample gives some 130,000 clones in total; 77% of them show up just once. More than 4% of the sample belongs to the ten largest clones.

The source of this sequence is a male donor in good health and CMV-seropositive. The rearranged chain carries TRBV7-8 and TRBJ2-7, and TRBD2 aligns with 11 junction nucleotides. The sample comprised PBMCs. The sequenced DNA is TGTGCCAGCAGCTTAGAATGGGGCACTAGCGGGGGCTACGAGCAGTACTTC. Translated, it reads CASSLEWGTSGGYEQYF.